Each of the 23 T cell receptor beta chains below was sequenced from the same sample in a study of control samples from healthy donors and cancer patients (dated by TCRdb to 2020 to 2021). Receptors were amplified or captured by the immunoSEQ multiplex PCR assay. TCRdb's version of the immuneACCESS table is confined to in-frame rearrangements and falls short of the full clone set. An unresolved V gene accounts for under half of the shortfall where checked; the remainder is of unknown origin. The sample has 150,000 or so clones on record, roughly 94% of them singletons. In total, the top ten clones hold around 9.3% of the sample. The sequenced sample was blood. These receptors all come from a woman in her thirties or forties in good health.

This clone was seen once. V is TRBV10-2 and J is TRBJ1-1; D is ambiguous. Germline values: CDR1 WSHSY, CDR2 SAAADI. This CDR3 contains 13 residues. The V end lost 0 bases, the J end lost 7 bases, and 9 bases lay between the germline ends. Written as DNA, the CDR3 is TGCGCCAGCAGTGAGTCGCTGGGCTATGAAGCTTTCTTT. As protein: CASSESLGYEAFF.

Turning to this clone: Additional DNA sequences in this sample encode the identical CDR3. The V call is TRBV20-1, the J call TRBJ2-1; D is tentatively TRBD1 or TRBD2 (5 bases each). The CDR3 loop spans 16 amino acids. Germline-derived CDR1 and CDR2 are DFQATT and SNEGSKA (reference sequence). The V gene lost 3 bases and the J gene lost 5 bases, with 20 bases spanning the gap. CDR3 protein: CSASDSGTSRHNEQFF. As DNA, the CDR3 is TGCAGTGCTAGTGACTCCGGGACCAGCAGACACAATGAGCAGTTCTTC.

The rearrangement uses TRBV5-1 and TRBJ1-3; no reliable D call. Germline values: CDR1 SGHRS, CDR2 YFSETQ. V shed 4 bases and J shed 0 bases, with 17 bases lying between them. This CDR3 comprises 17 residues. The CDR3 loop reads CASSQDQARSSGNTIYF. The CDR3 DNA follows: TGCGCCAGCAGCCAGGACCAGGCAAGGAGCTCTGGAAACACCATATATTTT.

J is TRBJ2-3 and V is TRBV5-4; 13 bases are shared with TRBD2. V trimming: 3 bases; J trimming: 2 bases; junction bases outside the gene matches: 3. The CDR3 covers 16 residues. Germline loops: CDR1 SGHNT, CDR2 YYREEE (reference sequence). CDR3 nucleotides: TGTGCCAGCAGCTCTGGACTAGCGGGGGACACAGATACGCAGTATTTT. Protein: CASSSGLAGDTDTQYF.

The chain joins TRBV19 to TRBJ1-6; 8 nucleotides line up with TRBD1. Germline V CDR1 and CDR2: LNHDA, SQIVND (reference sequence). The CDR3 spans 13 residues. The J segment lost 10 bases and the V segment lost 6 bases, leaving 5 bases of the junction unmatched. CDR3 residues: CASSGQGPSPLHF. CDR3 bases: TGTGCCAGTAGCGGACAGGGACCATCACCCCTCCACTTT.

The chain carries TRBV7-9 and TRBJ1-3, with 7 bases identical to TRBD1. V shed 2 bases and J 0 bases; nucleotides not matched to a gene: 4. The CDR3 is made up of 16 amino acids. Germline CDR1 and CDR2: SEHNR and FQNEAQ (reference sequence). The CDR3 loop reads CASSLQNRGSGNTIYF. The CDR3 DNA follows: TGTGCCAGCAGCTTACAAAACAGGGGCTCTGGAAACACCATATATTTT.

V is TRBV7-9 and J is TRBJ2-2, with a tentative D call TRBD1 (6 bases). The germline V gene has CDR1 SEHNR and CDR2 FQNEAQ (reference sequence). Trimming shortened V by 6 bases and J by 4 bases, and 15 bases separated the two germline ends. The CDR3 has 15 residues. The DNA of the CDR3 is TGTGCCAGCAGACGTGGACAGATCCCCACCGGGGAGCTGTTTTTT. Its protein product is CASRRGQIPTGELFF.

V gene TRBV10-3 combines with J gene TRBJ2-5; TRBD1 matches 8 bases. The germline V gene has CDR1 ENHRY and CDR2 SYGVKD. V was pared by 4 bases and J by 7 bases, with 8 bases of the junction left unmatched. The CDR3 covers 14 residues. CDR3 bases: TGTGCCATCAGTGGGGACAGGCGAAAGGGGACCCAGTACTTC. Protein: CAISGDRRKGTQYF.

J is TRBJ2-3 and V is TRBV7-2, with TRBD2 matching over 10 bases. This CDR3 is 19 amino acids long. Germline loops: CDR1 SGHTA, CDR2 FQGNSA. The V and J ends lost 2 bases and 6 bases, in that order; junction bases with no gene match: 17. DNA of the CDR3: TGTGCCAGCAGCTTATCAGGGAGCTCGCTAGCGGGGGTTGGCGATACGCAGTATTTT. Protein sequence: CASSLSGSSLAGVGDTQYF.

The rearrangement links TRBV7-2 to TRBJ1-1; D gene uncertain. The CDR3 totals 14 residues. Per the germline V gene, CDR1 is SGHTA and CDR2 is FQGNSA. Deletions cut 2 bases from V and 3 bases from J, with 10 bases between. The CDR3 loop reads CASSLFASDTEAFF. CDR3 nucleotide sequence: TGTGCCAGCAGCTTATTTGCCTCCGACACTGAAGCTTTCTTT.

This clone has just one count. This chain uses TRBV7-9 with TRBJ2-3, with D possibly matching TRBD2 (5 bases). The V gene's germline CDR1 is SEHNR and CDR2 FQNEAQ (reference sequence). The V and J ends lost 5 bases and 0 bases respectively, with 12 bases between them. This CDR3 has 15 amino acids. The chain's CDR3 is CASSPTGGSTDTQYF. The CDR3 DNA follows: TGTGCCAGCAGCCCAACGGGCGGGAGCACAGATACGCAGTATTTT.

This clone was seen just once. The CDR3 loop is CAISGLAGHNEQFF. CDR3 nucleotides: TGTGCCATCAGTGGGCTAGCGGGACACAATGAGCAGTTCTTC. The chain joins TRBV10-3 to TRBJ2-1; 9 bases are shared with TRBD2. V gave up 4 bases and J gave up 5 bases; unmatched junction bases: 3. In germline, CDR1 is ENHRY, CDR2 SYGVKD. The CDR3 spans 14 residues.

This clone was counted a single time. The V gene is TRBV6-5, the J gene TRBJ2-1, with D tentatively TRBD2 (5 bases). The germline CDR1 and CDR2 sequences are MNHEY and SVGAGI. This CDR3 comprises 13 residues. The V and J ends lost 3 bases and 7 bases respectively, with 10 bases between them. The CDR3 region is CASSYTGMNEQFF. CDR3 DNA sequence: TGTGCCAGCAGTTATACCGGGATGAATGAGCAGTTCTTC.

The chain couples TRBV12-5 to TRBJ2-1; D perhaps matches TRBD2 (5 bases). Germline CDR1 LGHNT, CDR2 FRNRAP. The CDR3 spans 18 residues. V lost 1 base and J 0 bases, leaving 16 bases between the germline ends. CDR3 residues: CASGLGTLALSSYNEQFF. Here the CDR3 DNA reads TGTGCTAGTGGTTTGGGGACTCTAGCCCTGAGCTCCTACAATGAGCAGTTCTTC.

CDR3 nucleotide sequence: TGTGCCAGCAGCTTGTTACCCGGGGACGAGCAGTACTTC. Protein: CASSLLPGDEQYF. V is TRBV11-3 and J is TRBJ2-7; possibly TRBD2 for D (5 bases). V was clipped by 3 bases and J by 5 bases, with 11 bases between them. This CDR3 contains 13 residues. CDR1 and CDR2 (germline): SGHNT, YENEEA.

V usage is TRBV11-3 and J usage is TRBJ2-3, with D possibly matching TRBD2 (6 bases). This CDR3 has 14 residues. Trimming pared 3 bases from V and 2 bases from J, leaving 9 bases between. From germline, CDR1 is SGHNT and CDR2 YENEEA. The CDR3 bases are TGTGCCAGCAGCTTCGGGGGAGACACAGATACGCAGTATTTT. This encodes CASSFGGDTDTQYF.

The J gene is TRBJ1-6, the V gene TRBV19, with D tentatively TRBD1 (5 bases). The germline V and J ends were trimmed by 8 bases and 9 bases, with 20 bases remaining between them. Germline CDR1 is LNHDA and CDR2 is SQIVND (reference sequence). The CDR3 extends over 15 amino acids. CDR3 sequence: CASSEGKVILSPLHF. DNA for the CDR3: TGTGCCAGTTCCGAGGGGAAAGTAATTCTTTCACCCCTCCACTTT.

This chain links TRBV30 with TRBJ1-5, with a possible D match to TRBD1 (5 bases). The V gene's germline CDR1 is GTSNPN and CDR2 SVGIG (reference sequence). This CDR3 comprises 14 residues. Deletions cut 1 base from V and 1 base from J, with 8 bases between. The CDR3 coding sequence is TGTGCCTGGAGTGCGGGACTGAGCAATCAGCCCCAGCATTTT. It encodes CAWSAGLSNQPQHF. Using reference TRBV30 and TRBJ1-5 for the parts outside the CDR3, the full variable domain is SQTIHQWPATLVQPVGSPLSLECTVEGTSNPNLYWYRQAAGRGLQLLFYSVGIGQISSEVPQNLSASRPQDRQFILSSKKLLLSDSGFYLCAWSAGLSNQPQHFGDGTRLSIL.

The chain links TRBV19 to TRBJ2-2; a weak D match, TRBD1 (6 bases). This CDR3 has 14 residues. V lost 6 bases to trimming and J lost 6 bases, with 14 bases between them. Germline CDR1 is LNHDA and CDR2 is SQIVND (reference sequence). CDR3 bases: TGTGCCAGTAGCGTCAGGGGTCCGGCCGGGGAGCTGTTTTTT. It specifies CASSVRGPAGELFF.

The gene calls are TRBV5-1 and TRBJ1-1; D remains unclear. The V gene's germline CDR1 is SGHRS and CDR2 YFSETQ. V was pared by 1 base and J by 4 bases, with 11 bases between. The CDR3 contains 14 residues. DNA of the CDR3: TGCGCCAGCAGCTTGACACTGGGATCCACTGAAGCTTTCTTT. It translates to CASSLTLGSTEAFF.

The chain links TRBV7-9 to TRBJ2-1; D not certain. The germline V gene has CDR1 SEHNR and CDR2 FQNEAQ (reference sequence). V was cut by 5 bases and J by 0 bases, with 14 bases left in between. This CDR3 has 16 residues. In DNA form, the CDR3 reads TGTGCCAGCAGCGACTCACTCGGTAGCTCCTACAATGAGCAGTTCTTC. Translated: CASSDSLGSSYNEQFF.

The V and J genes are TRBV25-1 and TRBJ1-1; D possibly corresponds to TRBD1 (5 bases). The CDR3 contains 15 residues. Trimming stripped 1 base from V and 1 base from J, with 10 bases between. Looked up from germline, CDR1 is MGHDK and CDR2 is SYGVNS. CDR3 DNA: TGTGCCAGCAGTGAATCCCCGGGGGGGAACACTGAAGCTTTCTTT. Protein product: CASSESPGGNTEAFF. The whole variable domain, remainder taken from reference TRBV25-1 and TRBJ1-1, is EADIYQTPRYLVIGTGKKITLECSQTMGHDKMYWYQQDPGMELHLIHYSYGVNSTEKGDLSSESTVSRIRTEHFPLTLESARPSHTSQYLCASSESPGGNTEAFFGQGTRLTVV.

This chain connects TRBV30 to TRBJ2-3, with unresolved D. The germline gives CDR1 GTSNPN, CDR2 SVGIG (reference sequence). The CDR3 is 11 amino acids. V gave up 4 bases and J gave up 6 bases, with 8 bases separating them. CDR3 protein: CAWNKVDTQYF. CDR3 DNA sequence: TGTGCCTGGAACAAGGTGGATACGCAGTATTTT.